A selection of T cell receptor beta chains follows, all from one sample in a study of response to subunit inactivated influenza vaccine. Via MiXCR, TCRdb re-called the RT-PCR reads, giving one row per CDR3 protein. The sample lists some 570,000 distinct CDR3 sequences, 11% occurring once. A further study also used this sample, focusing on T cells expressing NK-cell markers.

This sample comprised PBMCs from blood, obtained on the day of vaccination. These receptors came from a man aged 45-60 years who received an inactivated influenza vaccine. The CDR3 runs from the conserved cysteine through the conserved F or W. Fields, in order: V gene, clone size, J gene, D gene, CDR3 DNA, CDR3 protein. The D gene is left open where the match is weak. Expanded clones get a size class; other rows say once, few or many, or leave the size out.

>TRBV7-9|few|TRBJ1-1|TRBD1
TGTGCCAGCAGCGCGGACAGGATCGCTTTCTTT
CASSADRIAFF
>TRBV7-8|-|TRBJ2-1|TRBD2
TGTGCCAGCAGCTTTCCTTCGGGACTAGCGGGGTACAATGAGCAGTTCTTC
CASSFPSGLAGYNEQFF
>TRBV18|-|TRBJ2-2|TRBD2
TGTGCCAGCTCTCATGGACTAGCGGGTTTCACCGGGGAGCTGTTTTTT
CASSHGLAGFTGELFF
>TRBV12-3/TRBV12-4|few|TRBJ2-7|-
TGTGCCAGCAGTTTAGAAGGGAGGAGCTCCTACGAGCAGTACTTC
CASSLEGRSSYEQYF
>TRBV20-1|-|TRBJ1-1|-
TGCAGTGCTAGAGGCCAGGGAGGAGAAGTTACTGAAGCTTTCTTT
CSARGQGGEVTEAFF
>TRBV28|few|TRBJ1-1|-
TGTGCCAGCAGTTTTGAGCCAGGGCTGGGGAACACTGAAGCTTTCTTT
CASSFEPGLGNTEAFF
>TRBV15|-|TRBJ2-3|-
TGTGCCACCAGCAGAGGACGCGGGGCTAGCACAGATACGCAGTATTTT
CATSRGRGASTDTQYF
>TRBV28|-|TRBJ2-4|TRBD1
TGTGCCAGCAGCCCACAGGGGCCCATTCAGTACTTC
CASSPQGPIQYF
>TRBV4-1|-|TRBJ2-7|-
TGCGCCAGCAGCCAAGACTGGGGAGCCAGGACGTACTACGAGCAGTACTTC
CASSQDWGARTYYEQYF
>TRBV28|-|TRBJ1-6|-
TGTGCCAGCAGTAAGACCGGGACCTATAATTCACCCCTCCACTTT
CASSKTGTYNSPLHF